What follows are 16 T cell receptor beta chains derived from one specimen sequenced in a study of Ad26.COV2.S vaccination and SARS-CoV-2 variants. Sample treatment: some 20 received Ad26.COV2.S at low or high dose, single or two shots; 5 received placebo; per-sample allocation not given. After the first vaccine or placebo injection, samples were drawn on day 63. Profiling relied on immunoSEQ multiplex PCR, and the TCRdb table lists in-frame clones only, not all of them. The sample holds approximately 460,000 clones, about 89% seen once. The material sequenced was peripheral blood, taken in a trial of Ad26.COV2.S vaccine versus placebo. These receptors were collected from a person between 18 and 65 years old who received the Ad26.COV2.S COVID-19 vaccine or a placebo.

The CDR3 sequence is CASSPLDPNYGYTF. The CDR3, as DNA: TGTGCCAGCAGTCCCTTGGATCCTAACTATGGCTACACCTTC. J is TRBJ1-2 and V is TRBV6-2 or TRBV6-3; the D is unclear. Per the germline V gene, CDR1 is MNHEY and CDR2 is SVGEGT. Trimming took off 5 bases at V and 0 bases at J, with 10 bases between the two ends. The CDR3 is 14 amino acids.

This clone was recorded only once. The rearrangement links TRBV7-6 to TRBJ2-7, with D tentatively TRBD2 (5 bases). The V and J ends lost 5 bases and 0 bases respectively, with 8 bases between them. This CDR3 comprises 13 residues. The germline CDR1 and CDR2 sequences are SGHVS and FNYEAQ. The CDR3 here is CASSTGFSYEQYF. CDR3 nucleotides: TGTGCCAGCAGCACGGGGTTCTCCTACGAGCAGTACTTC. Together with reference TRBV7-6 and TRBJ2-7, the CDR3 gives the full variable domain: GAGVSQSPRYKVTKRGQDVALRCDPISGHVSLYWYRQALGQGPEFLTYFNYEAQQDKSGLPNDRFSAERPEGSISTLTIQRTEQRDSAMYRCASSTGFSYEQYFGPGTRLTVT.

A note on this clone: Within the sample, other DNA sequences also encode this same CDR3. V gene TRBV19 combines with J gene TRBJ2-5, with D unresolved. The CDR3 has 11 amino acids. Looked up from germline, CDR1 is LNHDA and CDR2 is SQIVND (reference sequence). Trimming pared 3 bases from V and 4 bases from J, leaving 3 bases between. The DNA for the CDR3 is TGTGCCAGTAGTATCAGAGAGACCCAGTACTTC. It yields the protein CASSIRETQYF.

This chain links TRBV6-5 with TRBJ2-1; tentative D call: TRBD1 (5 bases). V lost 0 bases and J 8 bases, leaving 11 bases between the germline ends. The CDR3 runs 14 residues. In germline, CDR1 is MNHEY, CDR2 SVGAGI. In DNA form, the CDR3 reads TGTGCCAGCAGTTACTCGAGCAACAGGCATGAGCAGTTCTTC. Protein sequence: CASSYSSNRHEQFF.

CDR3 amino acids: CASSLRSSGTSYEQYF. DNA of the CDR3: TGTGCCAGCAGCTTGAGGTCTAGCGGCACATCCTACGAGCAGTACTTC. This chain uses TRBV11-1 with TRBJ2-7, with 7 bases aligning to TRBD2. CDR3 length: 16 residues. The germline V gene encodes CDR1 SGHAT and CDR2 FQDESV (reference sequence). J gave up 1 base and V 3 bases, and 9 bases lay outside the gene matches.

This clone occurred once. The V call is TRBV7-6, the J call TRBJ2-3; TRBD1 agrees at 9 bases. V lost 5 bases to trimming and J lost 2 bases; unmatched junction nucleotides: 5. Germline CDR1 SGHVS, CDR2 FNYEAQ. This CDR3 is 15 amino acids long. CDR3 loop: CASSPGQGATDTQYF. The CDR3 DNA is TGTGCCAGCAGCCCGGGACAGGGCGCCACAGATACGCAGTATTTT.

The CDR3 here is CASETSGGFNEQFF. The CDR3 region has the DNA TGTGCCAGCGAGACTAGCGGGGGGTTTAATGAGCAGTTCTTC. The chain couples TRBV2 to TRBJ2-1, with TRBD2 identical over 13 bases. From germline, CDR1 is SNHLY and CDR2 FYNNEI. The V segment lost 8 bases and the J segment 7 bases; nucleotides outside the gene matches: 5. This CDR3 is built from 14 residues.

The J gene is TRBJ1-2, the V gene TRBV5-4; the D is unclear. The CDR3 is 14 amino acids. V was shortened by 1 base and J by 3 bases, with 10 bases between the two germline ends. Germline CDR1 SGHNT, CDR2 YYREEE (reference sequence). The CDR3 loop reads CASSLQTGHYGYTF. CDR3 nucleotide sequence: TGTGCCAGCAGCTTGCAGACTGGCCACTATGGCTACACCTTC. The variable domain in full, completed from reference TRBV5-4 and TRBJ1-2, reads ETGVTQSPTHLIKTRGQQVTLRCSSQSGHNTVSWYQQALGQGPQFIFQYYREEENGRGNFPPRFSGLQFPNYSSELNVNALELDDSALYLCASSLQTGHYGYTFGSGTRLTVV.

V gene TRBV7-8 combines with J gene TRBJ2-1; 9 bases match TRBD1. The CDR3 runs 14 residues. Germline V gene sequence: CDR1 SGHVS, CDR2 FQNEAQ. V was pared by 7 bases and J by 8 bases, with 9 bases of the junction left unmatched. As DNA, the CDR3 is TGTGCCAGCAACCCGACAGGGGGTGGTCATGAGCAGTTCTTC. It codes for CASNPTGGGHEQFF.

The chain carries TRBV7-3 and TRBJ2-7; 10 bases align to TRBD1. The trim removed 5 bases at V and 5 bases at J, leaving 3 bases unmatched. CDR1 is SGHTA, CDR2 FQGTGA, per germline. There are 13 residues in the CDR3. For the CDR3, the DNA is TGTGCCAGCAGCCCCGGGACAGGGGACGAGCAGTACTTC. This gives the protein CASSPGTGDEQYF.

The chain uses TRBV7-8 and TRBJ2-3, with D maybe TRBD1 (6 bases). Germline values: CDR1 SGHVS, CDR2 FQNEAQ. CDR3 length equals 18 residues. Trimming left V 0 bases short and J 5 bases short, with 21 bases between. The CDR3, as DNA: TGTGCCAGCAGCTTAGCCCCCGGGACACCAGAACGGGGAGATACGCAGTATTTT. Residues: CASSLAPGTPERGDTQYF.

The V and J genes are TRBV6-5 and TRBJ1-1; the D gene is possibly TRBD1 (5 bases). CDR3 size: 13 residues. With 0 bases removed from V and 5 bases from J, the gap between germline ends came to 7 bases. Germline values: CDR1 MNHEY, CDR2 SVGAGI. CDR3 bases: TGTGCCAGCAGTTACTCAGGGGAGACTGAAGCTTTCTTT. Its protein is CASSYSGETEAFF.

The chain employs TRBV5-8 and TRBJ1-1; D call uncertain. Per germline, CDR1 SGHTS and CDR2 YDEGEE. The CDR3 consists of 13 residues. Trimming removed 2 bases at V and 1 base at J, with 6 bases between. This chain's CDR3 is CASSFRGNTEAFF. The DNA for the CDR3 is TGTGCCAGCAGCTTCCGGGGGAACACTGAAGCTTTCTTT.

The V and J genes are TRBV7-3 and TRBJ1-1, with D unclear. Trimming removed 0 bases at V and 1 base at J, with 9 bases between. The CDR3 totals 15 residues. Germline V gene sequence: CDR1 SGHTA, CDR2 FQGTGA. CDR3 DNA: TGTGCCAGCAGCTTAACACGGCGGGAGAACACTGAAGCTTTCTTT. This encodes CASSLTRRENTEAFF.

This clone was recorded once. The chain is built from TRBV30 and TRBJ2-6, with D maybe TRBD1 (8 bases). Germline V CDR1 and CDR2: GTSNPN, SVGIG (reference sequence). Trimming pared 1 base from V and 2 bases from J, leaving 12 bases between. The CDR3 is 16 residues long. Here the CDR3 DNA reads TGTGCCTGGAGTGGACAGGGGAGGGCTGGGGCCAACGTCCTGACTTTC. It specifies CAWSGQGRAGANVLTF.

V usage is TRBV2 and J usage is TRBJ2-7; D uncertain. V was shortened by 7 bases and J by 3 bases, with 10 bases between the two germline ends. Per the germline V gene, CDR1 is SNHLY and CDR2 is FYNNEI. The CDR3 loop spans 12 amino acids. The CDR3 DNA reads as TGTGCCAGCATGGAGATGGGCTACGAGCAGTACTTC. Encoded protein: CASMEMGYEQYF.